Each of the 3 T cell receptor beta chains below was sequenced from the same sample in a study of shared clonotypes between healthy human individuals. The naive CD8 population came from CD45RO-negative cells selected for CCR7, without terminally differentiated effector memory CD45RA+ cells. Assay used: immunoSEQ multiplex PCR; TCRdb lists only in-frame clones, some missing. The table shows a few million clones, with about 93% occurring only once. Sequencing input: naive CD8+ T cells from PBMCs. The receptor set was obtained from a young man in good health. Some clones in this sample may be carry-over from other donors' samples.

This clone was detected once. The rearrangement uses TRBV6-1 and TRBJ2-2; tentatively, D is TRBD1 (5 bases). V shed 6 bases and J shed 1 base, with 6 bases lying between them. Germline assignment: CDR1 MNHNS and CDR2 SASEGT. The CDR3 is 13 amino acids. The CDR3: CASRQGNTGELFF. The CDR3 nucleotides are TGTGCCAGCAGGCAGGGGAACACCGGGGAGCTGTTTTTT.

The chain recombines TRBV25-1 with TRBJ2-7, with TRBD2 identical over 11 bases. The V gene's germline CDR1 is MGHDK and CDR2 SYGVNS. V shed 7 bases, J shed 0 bases, and the junction held 2 bases outside the gene matches. The CDR3 is 14 residues long. The CDR3 nucleotides are TGTGCCAGCACGGGACTAGCGGACTCCTACGAGCAGTACTTC. Its translation is CASTGLADSYEQYF.

The chain is built from TRBV28 and TRBJ2-7; 13 positions match TRBD2. Germline V gene lookup returns CDR1 MDHEN and CDR2 SYDVKM. The J segment lost 5 bases and the V segment lost 6 bases, leaving 7 bases of the junction unmatched. This CDR3 has 15 residues. The CDR3 DNA follows: TGTGCCAGCAGGTCTACGGGACTAGCGGGACACGAGCAGTACTTC. It codes for CASRSTGLAGHEQYF.